This TCR beta chain was sequenced for a study of cytomegalovirus exposure and HLA in healthy donors. The trim removed 5 bases at V and 2 bases at J, leaving 10 bases unmatched. CDR3 length: 17 amino acids. Germline loops: CDR1 SGHVS, CDR2 FQNEAQ. In the PCR, 60 Vbeta and 13 Jbeta primers were used. The table came from immunoSEQ multiplex PCR; TCRdb's copy has only in-frame clones and leaves some out. The sample has about 150,000 clones, 68% seen once. Sequences were obtained from PBMCs. The clonotype was recovered from a man in his sixties in good health and CMV-seronegative. The V and J genes are TRBV7-8 and TRBJ2-1; TRBD2 matches 9 bases. The CDR3 here is CASSAVPLAGTYNEQFF. The CDR3 bases are TGTGCCAGCAGCGCCGTCCCCCTAGCGGGAACCTACAATGAGCAGTTCTTC.